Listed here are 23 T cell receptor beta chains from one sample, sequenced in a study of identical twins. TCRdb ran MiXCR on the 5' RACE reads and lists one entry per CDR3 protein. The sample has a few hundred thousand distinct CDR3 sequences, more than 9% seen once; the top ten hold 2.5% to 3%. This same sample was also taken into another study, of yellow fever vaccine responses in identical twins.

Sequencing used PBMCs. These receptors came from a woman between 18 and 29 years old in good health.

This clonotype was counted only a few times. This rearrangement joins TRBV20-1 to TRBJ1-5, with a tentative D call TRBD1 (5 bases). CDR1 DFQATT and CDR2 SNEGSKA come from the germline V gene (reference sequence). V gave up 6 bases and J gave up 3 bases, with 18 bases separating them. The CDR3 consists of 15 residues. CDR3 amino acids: CSARVGGTLNQPQHF. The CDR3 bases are TGCAGTGCACGAGTAGGTGGGACTCTCAATCAGCCCCAGCATTTT.

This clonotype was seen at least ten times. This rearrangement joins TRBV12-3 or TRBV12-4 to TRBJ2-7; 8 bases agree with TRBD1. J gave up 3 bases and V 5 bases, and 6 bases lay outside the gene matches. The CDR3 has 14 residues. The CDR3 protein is CASSKGQGIYEQYF. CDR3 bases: TGTGCCAGCAGTAAAGGACAGGGAATCTACGAGCAGTACTTC.

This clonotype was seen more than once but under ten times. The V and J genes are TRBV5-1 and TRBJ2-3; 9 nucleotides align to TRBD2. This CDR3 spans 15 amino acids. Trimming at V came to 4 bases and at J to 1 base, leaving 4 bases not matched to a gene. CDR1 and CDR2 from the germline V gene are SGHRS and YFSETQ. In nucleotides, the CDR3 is TGCGCCAGCAGCCGACTAGCGGATCGCACAGATACGCAGTATTTT. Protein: CASSRLADRTDTQYF.

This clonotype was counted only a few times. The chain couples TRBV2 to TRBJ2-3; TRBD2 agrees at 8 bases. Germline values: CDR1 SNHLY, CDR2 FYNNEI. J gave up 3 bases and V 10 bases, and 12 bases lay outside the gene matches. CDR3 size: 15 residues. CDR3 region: CATAGGSIITDTQYF. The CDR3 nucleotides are TGTGCCACCGCGGGGGGTTCTATTATAACAGATACGCAGTATTTT.

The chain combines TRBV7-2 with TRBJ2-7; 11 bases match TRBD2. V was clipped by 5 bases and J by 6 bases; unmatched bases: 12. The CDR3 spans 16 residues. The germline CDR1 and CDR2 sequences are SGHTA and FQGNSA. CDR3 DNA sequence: TGTGCCAGCAGCCCGGGCTTTAGCGGGAGGGCCTCCGAGCAGTACTTC. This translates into CASSPGFSGRASEQYF. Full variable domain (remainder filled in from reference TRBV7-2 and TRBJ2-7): GAGVSQSPSNKVTEKGKDVELRCDPISGHTALYWYRQSLGQGLEFLIYFQGNSAPDKSGLPSDRFSAERTGGSVSTLTIQRTQQEDSAVYLCASSPGFSGRASEQYFGPGTRLTVT.

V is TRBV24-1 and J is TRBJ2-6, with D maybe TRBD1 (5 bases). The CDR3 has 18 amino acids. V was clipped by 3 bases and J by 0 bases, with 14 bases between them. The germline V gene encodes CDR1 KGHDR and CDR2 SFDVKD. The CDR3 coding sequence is TGTGCCACCAGTGATCCTGGACAAAACCCCTCTGGGGCCAACGTCCTGACTTTC. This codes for CATSDPGQNPSGANVLTF.

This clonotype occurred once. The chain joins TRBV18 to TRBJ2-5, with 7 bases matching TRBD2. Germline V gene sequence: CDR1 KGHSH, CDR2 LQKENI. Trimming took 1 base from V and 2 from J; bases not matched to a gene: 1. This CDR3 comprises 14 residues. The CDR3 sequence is CASSPQRGQETQYF. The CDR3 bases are TGTGCCAGCTCACCACAGCGGGGACAAGAGACCCAGTACTTC.

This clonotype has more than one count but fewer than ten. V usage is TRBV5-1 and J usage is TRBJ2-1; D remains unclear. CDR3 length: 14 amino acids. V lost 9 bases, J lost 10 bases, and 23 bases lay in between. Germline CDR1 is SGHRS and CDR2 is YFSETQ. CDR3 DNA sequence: TGCGCCACTCGTTTGGTCTTCTCGAAAGGGGAGCAGTTCTTC. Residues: CATRLVFSKGEQFF.

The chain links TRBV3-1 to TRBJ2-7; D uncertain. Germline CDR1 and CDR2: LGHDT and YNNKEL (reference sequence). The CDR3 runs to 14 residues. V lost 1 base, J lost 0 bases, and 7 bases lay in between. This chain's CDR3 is CASSQVSSSYEQYF. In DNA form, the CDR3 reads TGTGCCAGCAGCCAAGTATCCAGCTCCTACGAGCAGTACTTC.

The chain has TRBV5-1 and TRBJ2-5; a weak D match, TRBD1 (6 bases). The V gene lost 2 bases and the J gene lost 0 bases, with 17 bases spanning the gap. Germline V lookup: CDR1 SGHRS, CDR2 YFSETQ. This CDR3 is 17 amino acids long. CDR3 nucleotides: TGCGCCAGCAGCTTCCTTGAAGGGGGAAGTAACCAAGAGACCCAGTACTTC. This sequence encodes CASSFLEGGSNQETQYF. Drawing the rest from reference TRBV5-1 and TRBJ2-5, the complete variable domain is KAGVTQTPRYLIKTRGQQVTLSCSPISGHRSVSWYQQTPGQGLQFLFEYFSETQRNKGNFPGRFSGRQFSNSRSEMNVSTLELGDSALYLCASSFLEGGSNQETQYFGPGTRLLVL.

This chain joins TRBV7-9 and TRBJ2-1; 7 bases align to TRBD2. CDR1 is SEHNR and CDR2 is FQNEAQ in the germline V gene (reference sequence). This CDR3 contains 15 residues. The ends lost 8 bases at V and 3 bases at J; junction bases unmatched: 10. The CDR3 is CASSFPGTNYNEQFF. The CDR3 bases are TGTGCCAGCTCCTTCCCCGGGACTAACTACAATGAGCAGTTCTTC.

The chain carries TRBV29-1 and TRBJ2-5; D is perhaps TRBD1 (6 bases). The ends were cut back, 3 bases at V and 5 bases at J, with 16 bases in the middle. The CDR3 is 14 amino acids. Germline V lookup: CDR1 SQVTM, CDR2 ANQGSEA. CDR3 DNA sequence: TGCAGCGTTGAGCCCGACAGGTTGCGGGAGACCCAGTACTTC. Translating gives CSVEPDRLRETQYF.

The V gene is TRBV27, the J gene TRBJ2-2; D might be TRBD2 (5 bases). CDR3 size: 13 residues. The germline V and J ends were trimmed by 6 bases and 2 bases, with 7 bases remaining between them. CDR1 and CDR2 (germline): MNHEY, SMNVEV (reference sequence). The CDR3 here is CASSGINTGELFF. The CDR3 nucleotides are TGTGCCAGCAGCGGGATAAACACCGGGGAGCTGTTTTTT.

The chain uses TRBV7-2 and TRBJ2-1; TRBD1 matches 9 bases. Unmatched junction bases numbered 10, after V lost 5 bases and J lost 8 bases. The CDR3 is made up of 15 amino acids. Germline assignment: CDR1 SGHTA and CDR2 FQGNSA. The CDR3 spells CASSTGQGVMYEQFF. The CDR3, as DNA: TGTGCCAGCAGCACGGGACAGGGTGTAATGTATGAGCAGTTCTTC.

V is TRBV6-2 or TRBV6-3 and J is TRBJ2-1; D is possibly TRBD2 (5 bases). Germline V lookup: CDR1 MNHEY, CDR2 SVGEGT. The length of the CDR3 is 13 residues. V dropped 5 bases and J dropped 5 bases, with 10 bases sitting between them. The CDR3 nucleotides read TGTGCCAGCAGTCCCGGGGAACACAATGAGCAGTTCTTC. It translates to CASSPGEHNEQFF.

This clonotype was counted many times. CDR3: CASSAGTGTYNEQFF. The CDR3, as DNA: TGCGCCAGCAGCGCCGGGACAGGGACCTACAATGAGCAGTTCTTC. The chain joins TRBV5-1 to TRBJ2-1; TRBD1 matches at 9 bases. Germline-derived CDR1 and CDR2 are SGHRS and YFSETQ. Trimming cost V 4 bases and J 2 bases; bases outside gene matches: 4. This CDR3 contains 15 residues. The variable domain in full, with the rest retrieved from reference TRBV5-1 and TRBJ2-1, is KAGVTQTPRYLIKTRGQQVTLSCSPISGHRSVSWYQQTPGQGLQFLFEYFSETQRNKGNFPGRFSGRQFSNSRSEMNVSTLELGDSALYLCASSAGTGTYNEQFFGPGTRLTVL.

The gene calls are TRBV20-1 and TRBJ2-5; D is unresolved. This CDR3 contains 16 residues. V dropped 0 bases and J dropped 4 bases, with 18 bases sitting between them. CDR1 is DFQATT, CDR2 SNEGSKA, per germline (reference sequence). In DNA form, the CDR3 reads TGCAGTGCTAGAGATCTCGCTAGTGGGGTGGGAGAGACCCAGTACTTC. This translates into CSARDLASGVGETQYF.

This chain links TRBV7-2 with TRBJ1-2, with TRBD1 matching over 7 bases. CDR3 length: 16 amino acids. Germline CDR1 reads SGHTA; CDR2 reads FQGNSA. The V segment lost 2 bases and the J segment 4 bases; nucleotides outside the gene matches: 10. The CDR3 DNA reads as TGTGCCAGCAGCTTATCAAAGGGGGCGTCGAGCTATGGCTACACCTTC. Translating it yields CASSLSKGASSYGYTF. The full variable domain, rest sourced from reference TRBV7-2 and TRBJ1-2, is GAGVSQSPSNKVTEKGKDVELRCDPISGHTALYWYRQSLGQGLEFLIYFQGNSAPDKSGLPSDRFSAERTGGSVSTLTIQRTQQEDSAVYLCASSLSKGASSYGYTFGSGTRLTVV.

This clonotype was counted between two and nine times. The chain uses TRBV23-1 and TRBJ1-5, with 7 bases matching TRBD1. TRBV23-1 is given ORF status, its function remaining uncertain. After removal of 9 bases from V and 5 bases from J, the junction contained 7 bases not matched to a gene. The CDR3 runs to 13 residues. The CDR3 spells CARAGTADQPQHF. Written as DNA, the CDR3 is TGCGCCAGAGCGGGGACAGCGGATCAGCCCCAGCATTTT.

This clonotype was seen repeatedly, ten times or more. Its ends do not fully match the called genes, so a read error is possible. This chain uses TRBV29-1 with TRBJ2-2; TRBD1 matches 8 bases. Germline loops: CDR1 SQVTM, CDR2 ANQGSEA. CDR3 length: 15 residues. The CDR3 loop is CSVKEKDRDTGELFF. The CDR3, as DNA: TGCAGCGTTAAAGAGAAGGACAGGGATACCGGGGAGCTGTTTTTT.

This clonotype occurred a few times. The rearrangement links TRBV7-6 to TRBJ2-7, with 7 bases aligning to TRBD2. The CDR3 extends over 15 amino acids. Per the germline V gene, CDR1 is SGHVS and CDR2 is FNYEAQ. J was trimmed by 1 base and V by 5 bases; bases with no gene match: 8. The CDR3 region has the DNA TGTGCCAGCAGCAAGGATACGGGGGGATCCTACGAGCAGTACTTC. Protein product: CASSKDTGGSYEQYF.

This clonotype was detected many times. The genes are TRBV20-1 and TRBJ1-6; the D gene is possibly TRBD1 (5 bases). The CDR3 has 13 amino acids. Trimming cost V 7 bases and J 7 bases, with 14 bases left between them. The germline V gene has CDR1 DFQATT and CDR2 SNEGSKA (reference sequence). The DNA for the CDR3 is TGCAGTGTTAACCGGGACCTCAATTCACCCCTCCACTTT. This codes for CSVNRDLNSPLHF.

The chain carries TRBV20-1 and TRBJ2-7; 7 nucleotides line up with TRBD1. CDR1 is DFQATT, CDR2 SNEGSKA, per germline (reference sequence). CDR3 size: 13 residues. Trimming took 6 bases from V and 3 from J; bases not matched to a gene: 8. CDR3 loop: CSAAGDSDYEQYF. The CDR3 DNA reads TGCAGTGCCGCCGGGGACAGCGACTACGAGCAGTACTTC.